This entry lists 21 T cell receptor beta chains sequenced from one sample in a study of cytomegalovirus exposure and HLA in healthy donors. The assay was immunoSEQ multiplex PCR, and TCRdb's table has in-frame clones only and misses some. The sample lists some 350,000 clones; roughly nine tenths were seen once. The sample consisted of PBMCs. These receptor sequences come from a woman in her thirties in good health and CMV-seropositive.

The chain has TRBV5-1 and TRBJ2-1; D is possibly TRBD1 or TRBD2 (5 bases each). The CDR3 is 17 residues long. Trimming pared 2 bases from V and 0 bases from J, leaving 15 bases between. CDR1 and CDR2 (germline): SGHRS, YFSETQ. CDR3 bases: TGCGCCAGCAGCTTCGGGGTGGGTGGGGGCTCCTACAATGAGCAGTTCTTC. Protein sequence: CASSFGVGGGSYNEQFF. Full variable domain (rest looked up from reference TRBV5-1 and TRBJ2-1): KAGVTQTPRYLIKTRGQQVTLSCSPISGHRSVSWYQQTPGQGLQFLFEYFSETQRNKGNFPGRFSGRQFSNSRSEMNVSTLELGDSALYLCASSFGVGGGSYNEQFFGPGTRLTVL.

The genes are TRBV7-9 and TRBJ2-1, with D uncertain. Germline-derived CDR1 and CDR2 are SEHNR and FQNEAQ (reference sequence). The CDR3 has 12 amino acids. V lost 4 bases and J 8 bases, leaving 9 bases between the germline ends. CDR3 in amino acids: CASSSWVDEQFF. The CDR3 nucleotides read TGTGCCAGCAGCTCCTGGGTGGATGAGCAGTTCTTC.

This sequence joins TRBV5-1 and TRBJ2-1; TRBD2 matches 7 bases. V shed 1 base, J shed 6 bases, and the junction held 4 bases outside the gene matches. Germline loops: CDR1 SGHRS, CDR2 YFSETQ. The length of the CDR3 is 14 residues. The CDR3 spells CASSLQAGINEQFF. CDR3 DNA: TGCGCCAGCAGCTTGCAAGCGGGAATCAATGAGCAGTTCTTC.

This clone was observed once. The gene calls are TRBV5-6 and TRBJ2-7; no definite D call. Between the trimmed V and J ends, which lost 1 base and 3 bases, there was a span of 8 bases. The CDR3 consists of 13 residues. Germline-derived CDR1 and CDR2 are SGHDT and YYEEEE. In DNA, the CDR3 is TGTGCCAGCAGCTTGCCCCCGGGCTACGAGCAGTACTTC. It translates to CASSLPPGYEQYF. The complete variable domain, with remaining parts taken from reference TRBV5-6 and TRBJ2-7, reads DAGVTQSPTHLIKTRGQQVTLRCSPKSGHDTVSWYQQALGQGPQFIFQYYEEEERQRGNFPDRFSGHQFPNYSSELNVNALLLGDSALYLCASSLPPGYEQYFGPGTRLTVT.

V usage is TRBV5-6 and J usage is TRBJ1-6, with 9 bases matching TRBD1. This CDR3 is 14 amino acids long. CDR1 SGHDT and CDR2 YYEEEE come from the germline V gene. Trimming took 4 bases from V and 7 from J; bases not matched to a gene: 3. The CDR3 DNA reads as TGTGCCAGCAGCCGGGACAGGGAAAATTCACCCCTCCACTTT. This sequence encodes CASSRDRENSPLHF.

The chain recombines TRBV19 with TRBJ1-5; the match to TRBD1 covers 7 bases. The V segment lost 8 bases and the J segment 5 bases; nucleotides outside the gene matches: 6. The CDR3 extends over 13 amino acids. The germline V gene encodes CDR1 LNHDA and CDR2 SQIVND (reference sequence). The CDR3 protein is CASGGTAYQPQHF. The CDR3 nucleotides read TGTGCCAGTGGGGGGACAGCCTATCAGCCCCAGCATTTT.

The chain carries TRBV6-1 and TRBJ1-2; TRBD1 agrees at 9 bases. Trimming took 4 bases from V and 6 from J; bases not matched to a gene: 15. Germline V gene sequence: CDR1 MNHNS, CDR2 SASEGT. The CDR3 runs 17 residues. The CDR3 here is CASSVKTGGTNGNGYTF. The CDR3, as DNA: TGTGCCAGCAGTGTAAAGACAGGGGGGACGAATGGGAATGGCTACACCTTC.

The CDR3 loop is CATQGTSGRPHEQYF. In DNA form, the CDR3 reads TGTGCCACCCAAGGGACTAGCGGGAGACCCCACGAGCAGTACTTC. The chain uses TRBV27 and TRBJ2-7; 14 positions match TRBD2. The CDR3 has 15 residues. The germline V gene has CDR1 MNHEY and CDR2 SMNVEV (reference sequence). The J segment lost 5 bases and the V segment lost 10 bases, leaving 10 bases of the junction unmatched.

This chain uses TRBV5-1 with TRBJ2-5; the match to TRBD1 covers 8 bases. The V and J ends lost 0 bases and 5 bases, in that order; junction bases with no gene match: 12. The germline gives CDR1 SGHRS, CDR2 YFSETQ. The length of the CDR3 is 17 residues. CDR3 sequence: CASSLAAGQGARETQYF. The DNA for the CDR3 is TGCGCCAGCAGCTTGGCCGCAGGGCAGGGGGCTAGGGAGACCCAGTACTTC. The full variable domain, its missing parts supplied by reference TRBV5-1 and TRBJ2-5, is KAGVTQTPRYLIKTRGQQVTLSCSPISGHRSVSWYQQTPGQGLQFLFEYFSETQRNKGNFPGRFSGRQFSNSRSEMNVSTLELGDSALYLCASSLAAGQGARETQYFGPGTRLLVL.

This chain joins TRBV9 and TRBJ1-2; 7 bases align to TRBD1. The junction had 6 bases not matched to a gene; V was cut back by 0 bases and J by 4 bases. Germline V gene data show CDR1 as SGDLS and CDR2 as YYNGEE. The length of the CDR3 is 15 residues. CDR3 in amino acids: CASSVDGGGGYGYTF. In DNA, the CDR3 is TGTGCCAGCAGCGTAGACGGAGGGGGCGGCTATGGCTACACCTTC. Full variable domain (outside the CDR3, taken from reference TRBV9 and TRBJ1-2): DSGVTQTPKHLITATGQRVTLRCSPRSGDLSVYWYQQSLDQGLQFLIQYYNGEERAKGNILERFSAQQFPDLHSELNLSSLELGDSALYFCASSVDGGGGYGYTFGSGTRLTVV.

The CDR3 DNA reads as TGTGCCAGCAGCTTACGGGGGGCAGATACGCAGTATTTT. As protein: CASSLRGADTQYF. The V gene is TRBV5-4, the J gene TRBJ2-3; 7 nucleotides line up with TRBD2. Germline CDR1 is SGHNT and CDR2 is YYREEE (reference sequence). V lost 2 bases, J lost 4 bases, and 1 base stayed unmatched. The CDR3 has 13 amino acids.

The CDR3 loop reads CASSQGQGGDLAFF. The CDR3, as DNA: TGTGCCAGCAGCCAGGGACAGGGTGGCGATTTGGCTTTCTTT. The rearrangement links TRBV5-5 to TRBJ1-1; 9 nucleotides match TRBD1. V gave up 4 bases and J gave up 11 bases; unmatched junction bases: 12. Germline V lookup: CDR1 SGHKS, CDR2 YYEKEE (reference sequence). There are 14 residues in the CDR3.

This chain links TRBV9 with TRBJ1-4, with D tentatively TRBD1 (6 bases). Germline lookup yields CDR1 SGDLS and CDR2 YYNGEE. Trimming cost V 0 bases and J 0 bases, with 9 bases left between them. The CDR3 is made up of 16 amino acids. For the CDR3, the DNA is TGTGCCAGCAGCGTAGCTAGGGGGACAACTAATGAAAAACTGTTTTTT. This translates into CASSVARGTTNEKLFF.

The J gene is TRBJ1-5, the V gene TRBV30; TRBD1 agrees at 11 bases. The CDR3 length is 14 residues. V was pared by 2 bases and J by 5 bases, with 2 bases of the junction left unmatched. Germline V CDR1 and CDR2: GTSNPN, SVGIG (reference sequence). The CDR3 reads CAWSPGQGDQPQHF. The CDR3 DNA sequence: TGTGCCTGGAGTCCGGGACAGGGGGATCAGCCCCAGCATTTT.

The chain has TRBV5-1 and TRBJ2-7, with D tentatively TRBD1 (6 bases). Germline V gene data show CDR1 as SGHRS and CDR2 as YFSETQ. The CDR3 totals 14 residues. V gave up 5 bases and J gave up 0 bases, with 12 bases separating them. DNA of the CDR3: TGCGCCAGCAGACAGACAGGCAGCTCCTACGAGCAGTACTTC. It codes for CASRQTGSSYEQYF.

This chain connects TRBV4-3 to TRBJ2-1; D is unresolved. Germline V gene lookup returns CDR1 LGHNA and CDR2 YSLEER. The CDR3 runs to 14 residues. V shed 4 bases and J shed 3 bases, with 10 bases lying between them. The CDR3 loop is CASSPYSNYNEQFF. The DNA of the CDR3 is TGCGCCAGCAGCCCCTACAGTAACTACAATGAGCAGTTCTTC.

The chain couples TRBV4-3 to TRBJ2-1; D unclear. The CDR3 covers 15 residues. Trimming took 1 base from V and 0 from J, leaving 7 bases between them. From germline, CDR1 is LGHNA and CDR2 YSLEER. The CDR3 DNA reads TGCGCCAGCAGCCAAGTGACAAGCTCCTACAATGAGCAGTTCTTC. Encoded protein: CASSQVTSSYNEQFF.

The chain joins TRBV4-2 to TRBJ1-3, with 7 positions matching TRBD1. Trimming took 3 bases from V and 1 from J; bases not matched to a gene: 6. Germline assignment: CDR1 LGHNA and CDR2 YNFKEQ. This CDR3 is built from 16 residues. CDR3 nucleotides: TGTGCCAGCAGCCAGGCCACAGGGGTATCTGGAAACACCATATATTTT. Its protein is CASSQATGVSGNTIYF.

The chain recombines TRBV11-2 with TRBJ1-3; 8 bases are shared with TRBD1. The CDR3 totals 16 residues. V shed 5 bases and J 4 bases; nucleotides not matched to a gene: 10. The germline V gene encodes CDR1 SGHAT and CDR2 FQNNGV. For the CDR3, the DNA is TGTGCCAGCAGCCCCGTACATGACAGGGGAGGAAACACCATATATTTT. Translation: CASSPVHDRGGNTIYF.

The J gene is TRBJ2-1, the V gene TRBV5-6; no clear D gene. The V and J ends lost 1 base and 11 bases respectively, with 7 bases between them. Germline values: CDR1 SGHDT, CDR2 YYEEEE. The CDR3 loop spans 11 amino acids. CDR3 protein: CASSLWGKQFF. CDR3 sequence (DNA): TGTGCCAGCAGCTTGTGGGGAAAGCAGTTCTTC.

V and J are TRBV27 and TRBJ2-7; D is unresolved. The CDR3 consists of 14 residues. Trimming shortened V by 0 bases and J by 3 bases, and 9 bases separated the two germline ends. Germline CDR1 reads MNHEY; CDR2 reads SMNVEV (reference sequence). The CDR3 loop reads CASSLSIGFYEQYF. The CDR3 coding sequence is TGTGCCAGCAGTTTATCGATTGGATTCTACGAGCAGTACTTC.